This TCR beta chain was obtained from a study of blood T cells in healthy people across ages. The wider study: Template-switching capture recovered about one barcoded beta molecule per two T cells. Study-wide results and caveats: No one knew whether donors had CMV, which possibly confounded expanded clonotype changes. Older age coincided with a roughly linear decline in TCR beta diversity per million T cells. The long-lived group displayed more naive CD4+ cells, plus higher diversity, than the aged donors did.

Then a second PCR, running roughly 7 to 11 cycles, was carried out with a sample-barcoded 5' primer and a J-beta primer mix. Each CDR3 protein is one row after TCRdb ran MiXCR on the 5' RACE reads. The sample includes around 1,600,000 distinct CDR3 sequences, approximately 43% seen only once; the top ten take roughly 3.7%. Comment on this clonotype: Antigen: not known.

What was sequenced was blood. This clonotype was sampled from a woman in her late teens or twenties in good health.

CDR3 in DNA: TGTGCCAGTAGGATCAATCAGGCAACCGGTGGCTACACCTTC. Translation: CASRINQATGGYTF. The chain has TRBV12-3 or TRBV12-4 and TRBJ1-2, with D unresolved. The CDR3 is 14 residues long. Trimming took 9 bases from V and 7 from J, leaving 21 bases between them.